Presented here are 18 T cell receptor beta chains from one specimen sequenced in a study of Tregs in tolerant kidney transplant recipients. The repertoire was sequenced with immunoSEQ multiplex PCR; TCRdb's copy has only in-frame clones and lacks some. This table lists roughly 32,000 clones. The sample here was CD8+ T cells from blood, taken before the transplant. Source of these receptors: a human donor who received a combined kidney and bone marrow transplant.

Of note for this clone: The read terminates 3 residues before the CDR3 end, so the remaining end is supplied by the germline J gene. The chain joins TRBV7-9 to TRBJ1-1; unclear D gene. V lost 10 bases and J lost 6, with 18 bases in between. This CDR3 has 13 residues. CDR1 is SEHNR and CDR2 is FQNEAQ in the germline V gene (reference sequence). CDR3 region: CATRPGGYAEAFF. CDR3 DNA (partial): TGTGCCACCCGACCGGGTGGTTACGCTGAA.

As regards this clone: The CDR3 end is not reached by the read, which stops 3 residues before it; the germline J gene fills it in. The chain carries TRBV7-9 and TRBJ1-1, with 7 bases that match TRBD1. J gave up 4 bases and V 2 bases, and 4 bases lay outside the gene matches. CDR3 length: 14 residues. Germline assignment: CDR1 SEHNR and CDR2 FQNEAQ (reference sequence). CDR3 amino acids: CASSLLAGGTEAFF. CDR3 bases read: TGTGCCAGCAGCTTACTGGCAGGGGGCACTGAA.

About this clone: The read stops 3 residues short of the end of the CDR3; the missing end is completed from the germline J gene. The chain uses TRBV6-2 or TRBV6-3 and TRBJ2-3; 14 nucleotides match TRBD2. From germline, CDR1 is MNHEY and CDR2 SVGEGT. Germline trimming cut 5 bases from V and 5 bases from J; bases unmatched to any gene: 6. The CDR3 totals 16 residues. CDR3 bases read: TGTGCCAGCAGTCCCCGGACTAGCGGGAGGCGAGATACG. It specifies CASSPRTSGRRDT. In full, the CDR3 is CASSPRTSGRRDTQYF.

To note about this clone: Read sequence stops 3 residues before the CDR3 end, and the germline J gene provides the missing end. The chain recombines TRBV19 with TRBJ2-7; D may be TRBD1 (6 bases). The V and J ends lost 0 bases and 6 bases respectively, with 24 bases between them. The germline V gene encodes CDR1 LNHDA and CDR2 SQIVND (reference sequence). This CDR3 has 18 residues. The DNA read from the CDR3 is TGTGCCAGTAGTATAGACCCATCCCTTTCCGGGACAATCAGCGAG. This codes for CASSIDPSLSGTISE. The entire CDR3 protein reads CASSIDPSLSGTISEQYF.

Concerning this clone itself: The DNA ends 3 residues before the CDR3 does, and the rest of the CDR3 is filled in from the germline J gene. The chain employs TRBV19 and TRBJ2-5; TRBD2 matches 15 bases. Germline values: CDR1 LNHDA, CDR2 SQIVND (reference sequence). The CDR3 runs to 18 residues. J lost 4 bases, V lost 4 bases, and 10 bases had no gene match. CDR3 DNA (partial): TGTGCCAGTAGTAATCTAGGGACTAGCGGGAGGCTGCTAGAGACC. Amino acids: CASSNLGTSGRLLET. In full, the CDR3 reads CASSNLGTSGRLLETQYF.

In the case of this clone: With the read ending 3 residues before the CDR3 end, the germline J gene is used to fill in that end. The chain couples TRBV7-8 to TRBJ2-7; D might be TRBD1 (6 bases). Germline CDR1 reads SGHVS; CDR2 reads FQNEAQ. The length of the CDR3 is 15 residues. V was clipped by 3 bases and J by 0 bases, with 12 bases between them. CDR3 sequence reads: CASSLGQGSSYEQYF. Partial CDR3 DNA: TGTGCCAGCAGCTTGGGGCAGGGGAGCTCCTACGAG.

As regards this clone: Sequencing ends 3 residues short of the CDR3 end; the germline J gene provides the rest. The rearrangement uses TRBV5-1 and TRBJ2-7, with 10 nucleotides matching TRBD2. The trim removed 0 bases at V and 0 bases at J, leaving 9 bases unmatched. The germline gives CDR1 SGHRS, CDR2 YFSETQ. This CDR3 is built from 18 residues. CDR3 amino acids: CASSLVSQLAGASYEQYF. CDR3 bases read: TGCGCCAGCAGCTTGGTTAGCCAGCTAGCGGGGGCCTCCTACGAG. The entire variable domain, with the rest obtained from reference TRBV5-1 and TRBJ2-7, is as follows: KAGVTQTPRYLIKTRGQQVTLSCSPISGHRSVSWYQQTPGQGLQFLFEYFSETQRNKGNFPGRFSGRQFSNSRSEMNVSTLELGDSALYLCASSLVSQLAGASYEQYFGPGTRLTVT.

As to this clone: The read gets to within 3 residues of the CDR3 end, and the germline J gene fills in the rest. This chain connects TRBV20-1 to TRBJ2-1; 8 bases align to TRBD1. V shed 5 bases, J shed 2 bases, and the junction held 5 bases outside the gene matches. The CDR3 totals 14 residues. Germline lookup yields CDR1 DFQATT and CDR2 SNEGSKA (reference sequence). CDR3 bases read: TGCAGTGCTTCGGACAGGGAGGCCTACAATGAG. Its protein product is CSASDREAYNE. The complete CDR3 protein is CSASDREAYNEQFF.

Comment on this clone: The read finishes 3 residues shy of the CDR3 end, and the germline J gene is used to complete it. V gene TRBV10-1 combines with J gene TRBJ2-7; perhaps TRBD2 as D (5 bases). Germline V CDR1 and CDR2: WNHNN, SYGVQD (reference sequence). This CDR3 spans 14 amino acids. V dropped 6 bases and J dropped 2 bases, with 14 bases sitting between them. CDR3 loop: CASSNTRIAYEQYF. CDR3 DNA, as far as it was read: TGCGCCAGCAGCAATACTAGGATCGCCTACGAG.

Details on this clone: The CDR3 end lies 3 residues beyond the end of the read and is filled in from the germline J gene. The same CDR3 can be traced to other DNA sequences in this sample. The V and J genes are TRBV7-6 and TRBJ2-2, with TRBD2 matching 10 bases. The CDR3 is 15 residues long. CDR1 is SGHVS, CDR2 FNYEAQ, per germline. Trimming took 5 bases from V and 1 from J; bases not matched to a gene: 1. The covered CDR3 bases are TGTGCCAGCAGCCGGACTAGCGGGAACACCGGGGAG. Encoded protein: CASSRTSGNTGE. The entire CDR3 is CASSRTSGNTGELFF.

The CDR3 reads CACPGGGLDEQYF. The covered CDR3 bases are TGTGCCTGCCCAGGGGGAGGCCTGGACGAG. The rearrangement joins TRBV30 to TRBJ2-7; D possibly corresponds to TRBD1 (7 bases). The CDR3 end lies 3 residues beyond the end of the read and is filled in from the germline J gene. The CDR3 is 13 residues long. The germline V gene encodes CDR1 GTSNPN and CDR2 SVGIG (reference sequence). V was trimmed by 6 bases and J by 5 bases, leaving 17 bases between them.

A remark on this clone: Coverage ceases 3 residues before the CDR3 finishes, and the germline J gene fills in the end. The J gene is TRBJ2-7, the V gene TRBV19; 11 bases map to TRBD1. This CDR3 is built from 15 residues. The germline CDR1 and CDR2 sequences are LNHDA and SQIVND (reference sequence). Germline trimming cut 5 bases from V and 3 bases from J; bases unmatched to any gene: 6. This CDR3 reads CASSLGQGARYEQYF. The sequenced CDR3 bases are TGTGCCAGTAGTTTAGGACAGGGGGCGCGCTACGAG.

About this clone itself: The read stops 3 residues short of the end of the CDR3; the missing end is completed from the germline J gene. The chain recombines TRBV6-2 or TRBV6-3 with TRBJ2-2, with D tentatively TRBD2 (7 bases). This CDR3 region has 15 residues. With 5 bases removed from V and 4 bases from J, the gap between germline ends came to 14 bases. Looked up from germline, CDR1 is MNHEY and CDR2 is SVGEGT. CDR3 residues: CASSRGAALTGELFF. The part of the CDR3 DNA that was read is TGTGCCAGCAGTCGGGGGGCGGCCCTCACCGGGGAG.

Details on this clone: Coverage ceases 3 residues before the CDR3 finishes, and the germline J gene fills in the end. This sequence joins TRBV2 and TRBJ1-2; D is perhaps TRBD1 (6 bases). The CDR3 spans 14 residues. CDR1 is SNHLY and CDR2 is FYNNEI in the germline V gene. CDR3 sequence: CASPPRGAGYGYTF. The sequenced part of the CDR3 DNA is TGTGCGAGCCCCCCGCGGGGGGCAGGCTATGGC.

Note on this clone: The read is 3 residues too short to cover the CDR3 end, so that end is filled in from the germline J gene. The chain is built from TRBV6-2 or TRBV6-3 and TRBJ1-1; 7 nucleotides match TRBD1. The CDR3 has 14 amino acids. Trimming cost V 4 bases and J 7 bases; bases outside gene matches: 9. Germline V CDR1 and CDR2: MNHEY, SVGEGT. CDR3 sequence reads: CASSSTGAGGEAFF. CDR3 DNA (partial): TGTGCCAGCAGTTCTACAGGGGCGGGAGGTGAA.

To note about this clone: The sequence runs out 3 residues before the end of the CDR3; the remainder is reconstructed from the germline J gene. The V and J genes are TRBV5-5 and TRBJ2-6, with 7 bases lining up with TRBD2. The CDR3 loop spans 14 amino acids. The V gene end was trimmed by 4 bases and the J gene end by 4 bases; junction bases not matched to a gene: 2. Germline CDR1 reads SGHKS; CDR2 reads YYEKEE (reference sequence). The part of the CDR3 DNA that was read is TGTGCCAGCAGCCAACTAGCGGGGGCCAACGTC. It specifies CASSQLAGANV. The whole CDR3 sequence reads CASSQLAGANVLTF.

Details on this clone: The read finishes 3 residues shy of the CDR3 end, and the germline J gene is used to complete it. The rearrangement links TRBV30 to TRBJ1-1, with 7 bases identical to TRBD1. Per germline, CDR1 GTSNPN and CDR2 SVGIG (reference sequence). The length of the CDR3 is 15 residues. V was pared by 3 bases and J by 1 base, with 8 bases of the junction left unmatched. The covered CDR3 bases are TGTGCCTGGAGCCCAACCGGGACAGCGAACACTGAA. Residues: CAWSPTGTANTE. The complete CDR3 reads CAWSPTGTANTEAFF.

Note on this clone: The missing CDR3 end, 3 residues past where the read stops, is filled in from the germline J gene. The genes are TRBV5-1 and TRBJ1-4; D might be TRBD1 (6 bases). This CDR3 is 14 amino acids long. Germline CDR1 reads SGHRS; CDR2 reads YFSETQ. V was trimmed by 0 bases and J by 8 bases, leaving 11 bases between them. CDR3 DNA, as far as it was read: TGCGCCAGCAGCTTGGCAGGGGAAGGCGAAAAA. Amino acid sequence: CASSLAGEGEK. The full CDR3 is CASSLAGEGEKLFF.